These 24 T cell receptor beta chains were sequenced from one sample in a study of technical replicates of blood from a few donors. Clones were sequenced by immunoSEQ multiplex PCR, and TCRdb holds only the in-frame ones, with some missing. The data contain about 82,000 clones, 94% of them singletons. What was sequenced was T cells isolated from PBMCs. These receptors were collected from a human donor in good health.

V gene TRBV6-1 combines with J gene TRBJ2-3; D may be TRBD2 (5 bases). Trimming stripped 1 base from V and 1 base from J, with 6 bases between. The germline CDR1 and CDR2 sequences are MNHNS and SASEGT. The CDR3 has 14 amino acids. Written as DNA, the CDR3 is TGTGCCAGCAGTGAAGGGGGAGGCACAGATACGCAGTATTTT. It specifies CASSEGGGTDTQYF.

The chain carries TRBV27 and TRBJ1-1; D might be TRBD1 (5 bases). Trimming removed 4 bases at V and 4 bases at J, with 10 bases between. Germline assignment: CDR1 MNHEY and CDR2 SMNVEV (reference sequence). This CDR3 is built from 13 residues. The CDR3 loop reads CASSSGLGTEAFF. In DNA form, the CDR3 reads TGTGCCAGCAGTTCAGGGTTGGGCACTGAAGCTTTCTTT.

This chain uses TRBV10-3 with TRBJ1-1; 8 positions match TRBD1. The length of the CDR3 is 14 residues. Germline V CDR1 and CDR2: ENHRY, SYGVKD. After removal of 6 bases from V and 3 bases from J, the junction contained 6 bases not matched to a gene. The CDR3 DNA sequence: TGTGCCATCAGAGGACAGGGTGCGGACACTGAAGCTTTCTTT. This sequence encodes CAIRGQGADTEAFF.

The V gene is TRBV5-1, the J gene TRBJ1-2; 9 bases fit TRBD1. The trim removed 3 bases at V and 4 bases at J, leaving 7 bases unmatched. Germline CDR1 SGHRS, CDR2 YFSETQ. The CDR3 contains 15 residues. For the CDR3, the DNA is TGCGCCAGCAGCTCCATAGGGACAGGGAGCTATGGCTACACCTTC. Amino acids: CASSSIGTGSYGYTF.

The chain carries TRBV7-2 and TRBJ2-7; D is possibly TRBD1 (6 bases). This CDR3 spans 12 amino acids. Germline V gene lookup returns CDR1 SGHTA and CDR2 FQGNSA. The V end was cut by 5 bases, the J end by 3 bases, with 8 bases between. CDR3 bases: TGTGCCAGCAGCCTGACAGGCTACGAGCAGTACTTC. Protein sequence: CASSLTGYEQYF.

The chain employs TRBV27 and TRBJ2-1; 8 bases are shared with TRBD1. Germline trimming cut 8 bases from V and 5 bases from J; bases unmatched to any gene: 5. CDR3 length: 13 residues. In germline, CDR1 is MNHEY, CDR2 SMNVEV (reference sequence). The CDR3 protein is CASGADRDNEQFF. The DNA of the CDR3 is TGTGCCAGCGGCGCGGACAGGGACAATGAGCAGTTCTTC.

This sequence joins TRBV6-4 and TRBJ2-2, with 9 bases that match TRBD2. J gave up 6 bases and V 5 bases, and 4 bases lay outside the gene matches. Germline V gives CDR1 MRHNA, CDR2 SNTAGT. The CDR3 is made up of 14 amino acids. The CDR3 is CASSIAGAAGELFF. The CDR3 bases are TGTGCCAGCAGTATAGCGGGAGCGGCCGGGGAGCTGTTTTTT.

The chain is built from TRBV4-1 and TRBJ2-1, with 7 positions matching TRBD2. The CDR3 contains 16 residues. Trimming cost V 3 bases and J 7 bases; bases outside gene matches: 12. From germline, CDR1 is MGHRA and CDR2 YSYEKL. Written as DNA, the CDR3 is TGCGCCAGCAGCCAGTTAGCACGGGAGGTGCGGAATGAGCAGTTCTTC. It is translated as CASSQLAREVRNEQFF.

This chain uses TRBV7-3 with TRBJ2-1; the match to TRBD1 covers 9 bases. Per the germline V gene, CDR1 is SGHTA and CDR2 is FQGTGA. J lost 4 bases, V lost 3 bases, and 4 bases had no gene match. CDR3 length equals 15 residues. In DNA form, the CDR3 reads TGTGCCAGCAGCTTGGGACAGGGTCCGTACAATGAGCAGTTCTTC. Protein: CASSLGQGPYNEQFF.

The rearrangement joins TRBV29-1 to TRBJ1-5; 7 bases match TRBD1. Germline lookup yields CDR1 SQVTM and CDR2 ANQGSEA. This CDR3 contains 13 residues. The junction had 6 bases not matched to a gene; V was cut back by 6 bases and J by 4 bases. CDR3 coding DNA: TGCAGCGTGGGACAGACTTTTAATCAGCCCCAGCATTTT. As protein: CSVGQTFNQPQHF.

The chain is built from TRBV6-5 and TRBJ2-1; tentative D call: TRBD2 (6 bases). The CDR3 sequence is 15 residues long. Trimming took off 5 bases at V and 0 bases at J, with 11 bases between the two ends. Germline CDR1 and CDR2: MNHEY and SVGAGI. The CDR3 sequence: CASSQGGSSYNEQFF. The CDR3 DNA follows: TGTGCCAGCAGTCAGGGAGGTAGCTCCTACAATGAGCAGTTCTTC.

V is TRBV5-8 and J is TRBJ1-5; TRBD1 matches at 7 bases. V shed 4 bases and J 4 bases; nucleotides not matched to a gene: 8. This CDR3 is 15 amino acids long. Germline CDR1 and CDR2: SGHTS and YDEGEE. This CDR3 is CASSGDLQGNQPQHF. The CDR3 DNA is TGTGCCAGCAGCGGGGACCTACAGGGGAATCAGCCCCAGCATTTT. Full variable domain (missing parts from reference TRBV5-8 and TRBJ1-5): EAGVTQSPTHLIKTRGQQATLRCSPISGHTSVYWYQQALGLGLQFLLWYDEGEERNRGNFPPRFSGRQFPNYSSELNVNALELEDSALYLCASSGDLQGNQPQHFGDGTRLSIL.

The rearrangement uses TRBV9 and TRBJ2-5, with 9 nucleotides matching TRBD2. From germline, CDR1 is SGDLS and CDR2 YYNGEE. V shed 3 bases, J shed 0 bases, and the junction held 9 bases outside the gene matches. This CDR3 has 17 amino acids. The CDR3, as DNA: TGTGCCAGCAGCGGCGGCAATAGCGGGAGAAACCAAGAGACCCAGTACTTC. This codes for CASSGGNSGRNQETQYF. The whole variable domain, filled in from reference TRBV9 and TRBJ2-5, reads DSGVTQTPKHLITATGQRVTLRCSPRSGDLSVYWYQQSLDQGLQFLIQYYNGEERAKGNILERFSAQQFPDLHSELNLSSLELGDSALYFCASSGGNSGRNQETQYFGPGTRLLVL.

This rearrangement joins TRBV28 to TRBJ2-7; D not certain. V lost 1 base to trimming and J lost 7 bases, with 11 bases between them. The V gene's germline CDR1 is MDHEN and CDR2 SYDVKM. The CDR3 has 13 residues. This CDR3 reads CASSLFFTVEQYF. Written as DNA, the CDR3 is TGTGCCAGCAGTTTATTTTTTACGGTGGAGCAGTACTTC.

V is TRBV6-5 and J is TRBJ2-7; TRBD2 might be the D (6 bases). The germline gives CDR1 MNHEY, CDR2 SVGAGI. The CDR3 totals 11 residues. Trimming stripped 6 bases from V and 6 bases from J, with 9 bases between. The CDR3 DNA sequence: TGTGCCAGCAGCAACGGGGGCGAGCAGTACTTC. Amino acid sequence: CASSNGGEQYF.

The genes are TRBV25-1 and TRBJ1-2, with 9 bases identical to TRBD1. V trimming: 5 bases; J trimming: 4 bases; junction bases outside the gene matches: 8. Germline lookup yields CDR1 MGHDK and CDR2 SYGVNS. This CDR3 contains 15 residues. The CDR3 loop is CASSKTGGTVYGYTF. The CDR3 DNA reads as TGTGCCAGCAGTAAGACAGGGGGGACTGTCTATGGCTACACCTTC.

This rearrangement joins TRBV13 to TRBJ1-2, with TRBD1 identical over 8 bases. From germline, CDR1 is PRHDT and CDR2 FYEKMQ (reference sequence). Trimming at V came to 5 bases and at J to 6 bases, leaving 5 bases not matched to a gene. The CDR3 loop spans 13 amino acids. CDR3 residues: CASSQRTGNGYTF. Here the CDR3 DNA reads TGTGCCAGCAGCCAGAGGACAGGGAATGGCTACACCTTC. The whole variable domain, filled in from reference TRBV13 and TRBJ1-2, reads AAGVIQSPRHLIKEKRETATLKCYPIPRHDTVYWYQQGPGQDPQFLISFYEKMQSDKGSIPDRFSAQQFSDYHSELNMSSLELGDSALYFCASSQRTGNGYTFGSGTRLTVV.

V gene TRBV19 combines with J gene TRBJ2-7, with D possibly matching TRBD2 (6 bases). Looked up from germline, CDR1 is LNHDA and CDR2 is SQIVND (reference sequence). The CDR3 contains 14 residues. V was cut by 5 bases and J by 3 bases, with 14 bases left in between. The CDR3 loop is CASSLLGGYYEQYF. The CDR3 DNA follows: TGTGCCAGTAGTCTACTCGGGGGTTACTACGAGCAGTACTTC.

CDR3 loop: CARSLETSGRTDTQYF. CDR3 in DNA: TGTGCCAGAAGCTTGGAGACTAGCGGACGCACAGATACGCAGTATTTT. This chain links TRBV5-3 with TRBJ2-3; TRBD2 matches 9 bases. TRBV5-3 is classed as an ORF, of uncertain function. Trimming cost V 0 bases and J 1 base; bases outside gene matches: 3. This CDR3 contains 16 residues.

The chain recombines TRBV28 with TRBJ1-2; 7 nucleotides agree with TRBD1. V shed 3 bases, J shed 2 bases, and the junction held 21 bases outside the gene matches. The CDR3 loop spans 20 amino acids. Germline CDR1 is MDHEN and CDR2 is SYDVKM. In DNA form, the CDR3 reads TGTGCCAGCAGTTTTCCCGGGGTCAAGTTCGGCGTGACAGGGAACTATGGCTACACCTTC. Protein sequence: CASSFPGVKFGVTGNYGYTF.

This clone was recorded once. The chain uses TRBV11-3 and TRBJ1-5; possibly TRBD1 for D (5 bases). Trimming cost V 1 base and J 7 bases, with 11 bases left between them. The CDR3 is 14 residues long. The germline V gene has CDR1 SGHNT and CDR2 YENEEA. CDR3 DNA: TGTGCCAGCAGCTTAGGGCAGGGTAAGCAGCCCCAGCATTTT. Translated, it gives CASSLGQGKQPQHF.

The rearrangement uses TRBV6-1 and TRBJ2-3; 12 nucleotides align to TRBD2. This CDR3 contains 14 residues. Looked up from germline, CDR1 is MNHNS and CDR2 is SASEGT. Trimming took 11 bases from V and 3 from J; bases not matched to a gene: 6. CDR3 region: CAASSGRETDTQYF. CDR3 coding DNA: TGTGCCGCTTCTAGCGGGAGGGAGACAGATACGCAGTATTTT.

CDR3 amino acids: CASSSLGQGNYGYTF. CDR3 in DNA: TGTGCCAGCAGTTCCCTGGGACAGGGGAACTATGGCTACACCTTC. This chain joins TRBV27 and TRBJ1-2, with 10 bases that match TRBD1. Germline V gene lookup returns CDR1 MNHEY and CDR2 SMNVEV (reference sequence). The CDR3 contains 15 residues. V trimming: 4 bases; J trimming: 2 bases; junction bases outside the gene matches: 4.

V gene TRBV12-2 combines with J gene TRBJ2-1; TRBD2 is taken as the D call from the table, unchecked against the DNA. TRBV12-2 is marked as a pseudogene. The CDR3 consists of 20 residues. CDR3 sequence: CASRLGLQSRGRPTYNEQFF. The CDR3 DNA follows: TGTGCAAGTCGCTTAGGCCTGCAGTCTCGGGGGAGGCCTACCTACAATGAGCAGTTCTTC.